Shown below are 21 T cell receptor beta chains from a single sample sequenced in a study of OX40 agonist ivuxolimab in advanced cancers. Profiling relied on immunoSEQ multiplex PCR, and the TCRdb table lists in-frame clones only, not all of them. The table has about 32,000 clones, around nine tenths seen once. The sequencing here drew on CD4+ or CD8+ T cells sorted from blood, taken in a trial of the OX40 agonist ivuxolimab. Every receptor here comes from an adult with an advanced solid tumor such as melanoma, head and neck, liver or kidney cancer.

The chain recombines TRBV13 with TRBJ2-7, with TRBD1 identical over 7 bases. V lost 0 bases, J lost 10 bases, and 3 bases stayed unmatched. CDR1 PRHDT and CDR2 FYEKMQ come from the germline V gene (reference sequence). The CDR3 sequence is 12 residues long. CDR3 amino acids: CASSLGRQGQYF. The CDR3 nucleotides are TGTGCCAGCAGCTTAGGACGACAGGGCCAGTACTTC.

This clone occurred once. The CDR3 region is CASSFGTSEGDTQYF. The DNA of the CDR3 is TGTGCCAGCAGTTTTGGGACTAGCGAAGGAGATACGCAGTATTTT. V and J are TRBV28 and TRBJ2-3; TRBD2 agrees at 10 bases. Trimming cost V 3 bases and J 5 bases; bases outside gene matches: 5. In germline, CDR1 is MDHEN, CDR2 SYDVKM. The CDR3 contains 15 residues.

This sequence joins TRBV30 and TRBJ2-7; 10 bases are shared with TRBD1. The germline V gene encodes CDR1 GTSNPN and CDR2 SVGIG (reference sequence). The length of the CDR3 is 14 residues. Trimming at V came to 4 bases and at J to 3 bases, leaving 6 bases not matched to a gene. CDR3 sequence (DNA): TGTGCCTGGATAGTATGGGACAGGGGCTACGAGCAGTACTTC. Amino acids: CAWIVWDRGYEQYF.

The chain uses TRBV19 and TRBJ2-6; 7 bases align to TRBD1. The CDR3 totals 18 residues. V lost 6 bases and J lost 3; bases outside the gene matches: 14. The V gene's germline CDR1 is LNHDA and CDR2 SQIVND (reference sequence). The CDR3 loop reads CASSLEGQWVFGANVLTF. CDR3 bases: TGTGCCAGTAGCCTCGAGGGACAGTGGGTCTTTGGGGCCAACGTCCTGACTTTC.

The CDR3 bases are TGCAGTGCGGCCGGGGCCGAAGAGCAGTACTTC. Translation: CSAAGAEEQYF. The rearrangement joins TRBV20-1 to TRBJ2-7; either TRBD1 or TRBD2 may supply D (5 bases each). V was pared by 6 bases and J by 7 bases, with 13 bases between. The CDR3 consists of 11 residues. Germline CDR1 is DFQATT and CDR2 is SNEGSKA (reference sequence).

This clone appeared once. The chain joins TRBV7-3 to TRBJ2-7; 9 nucleotides align to TRBD1. The CDR3 contains 13 residues. The J segment lost 6 bases and the V segment lost 5 bases, leaving 5 bases of the junction unmatched. Per the germline V gene, CDR1 is SGHTA and CDR2 is FQGTGA. CDR3: CASSPWTGAEQYF. Written as DNA, the CDR3 is TGTGCCAGCAGCCCTTGGACAGGGGCCGAGCAGTACTTC.

The genes are TRBV29-1 and TRBJ2-2, with D perhaps assigned TRBD1 or TRBD2 (6 bases each). The CDR3 has 14 residues. CDR1 SQVTM and CDR2 ANQGSEA come from the germline V gene. The ends were cut back, 5 bases at V and 0 bases at J, with 10 bases in the middle. The CDR3 is CSVWGAANTGELFF. The CDR3 bases are TGCAGCGTTTGGGGGGCCGCGAACACCGGGGAGCTGTTTTTT.

The chain links TRBV6-5 to TRBJ2-3; no reliable D call. CDR3 length equals 11 residues. Deletions cut 4 bases from V and 6 bases from J, with 5 bases between. Germline CDR1 reads MNHEY; CDR2 reads SVGAGI. CDR3 residues: CASSFGDTQYF. The DNA for the CDR3 is TGTGCCAGCAGTTTTGGGGATACGCAGTATTTT.

This chain links TRBV27 with TRBJ1-1, with D perhaps matching TRBD1 (6 bases). Looked up from germline, CDR1 is MNHEY and CDR2 is SMNVEV (reference sequence). The CDR3 spans 15 residues. Trimming removed 6 bases from V and 0 bases from J, with 14 bases in between. The CDR3, as DNA: TGTGCCAGCAGACAAGGGACAAGAATGAACACTGAAGCTTTCTTT. It codes for CASRQGTRMNTEAFF.

This clone was observed a few times. The chain joins TRBV19 to TRBJ2-5, with 8 bases matching TRBD1. The CDR3 runs to 13 residues. V dropped 5 bases and J dropped 5; count of bases not matched to a gene: 4. The germline gives CDR1 LNHDA, CDR2 SQIVND (reference sequence). CDR3 sequence (DNA): TGTGCCAGTAGTTCAGGGGGCCCGGAGACCCAGTACTTC. Translation: CASSSGGPETQYF.

This chain uses TRBV6-6 with TRBJ2-5; 8 bases line up with TRBD2. Germline V gene data show CDR1 as MNHNY and CDR2 as SVGAGI (reference sequence). V dropped 5 bases and J dropped 3; count of bases not matched to a gene: 8. The CDR3 contains 15 residues. The CDR3 spells CASSTPGLEKETQYF. The CDR3 region has the DNA TGTGCCAGCAGTACGCCGGGACTAGAAAAAGAGACCCAGTACTTC.

The chain links TRBV10-1 to TRBJ2-2, with 8 bases fitting TRBD2. With V trimmed by 4 bases and J by 0 bases, 7 bases remained unmatched. CDR1 is WNHNN, CDR2 SYGVQD, per germline (reference sequence). The CDR3 covers 17 residues. The CDR3 DNA sequence: TGCGCCAGCAGTGGGGCCAGCGGGGGATCGAACACCGGGGAGCTGTTTTTT. This gives the protein CASSGASGGSNTGELFF.

This chain connects TRBV27 to TRBJ1-1; TRBD1 might be the D (6 bases). The germline V gene has CDR1 MNHEY and CDR2 SMNVEV (reference sequence). Trimming cost V 2 bases and J 6 bases, with 13 bases left between them. This CDR3 is built from 14 residues. The CDR3 loop is CASSLQQGISEAFF. The CDR3 coding sequence is TGTGCCAGCAGTTTACAACAGGGTATCTCTGAAGCTTTCTTT.

The chain employs TRBV6-1 and TRBJ2-3, with TRBD2 as a possible D gene (5 bases). The germline V gene encodes CDR1 MNHNS and CDR2 SASEGT. The CDR3 spans 15 residues. Trimming pared 1 base from V and 4 bases from J, leaving 12 bases between. In nucleotides, the CDR3 is TGTGCCAGCAGTGAAGACCTAGCCGGCGCAGATACGCAGTATTTT. Its translation is CASSEDLAGADTQYF.

The J gene is TRBJ2-3, the V gene TRBV7-6; D tentatively reads TRBD1 or TRBD2 (5 bases each). The CDR3 is 15 amino acids. V lost 1 base, J lost 0 bases, and 8 bases lay in between. CDR1 SGHVS and CDR2 FNYEAQ come from the germline V gene. The CDR3 is CASSLGDGSTDTQYF. CDR3 sequence (DNA): TGTGCCAGCAGCTTAGGGGACGGGAGCACAGATACGCAGTATTTT.

The chain combines TRBV7-9 with TRBJ2-4, with D unclear. Germline V gives CDR1 SEHNR, CDR2 FQNEAQ (reference sequence). This CDR3 is built from 14 residues. The V and J ends lost 6 bases and 12 bases respectively, with 21 bases between them. CDR3 sequence: CASSRDPGRLAQYF. The CDR3 region has the DNA TGTGCCAGCAGTCGAGACCCCGGGCGTCTGGCTCAGTACTTC.

By sample share, this clone is medium-sized (0.01 to 0.1%). The gene calls are TRBV2 and TRBJ1-1; D call uncertain. Deletions cut 3 bases from V and 7 bases from J, with 6 bases between. CDR3 size: 11 residues. Germline assignment: CDR1 SNHLY and CDR2 FYNNEI. DNA of the CDR3: TGTGCCAGCAGTGAGGCACTTGAAGCTTTCTTT. This sequence encodes CASSEALEAFF.

The chain has TRBV27 and TRBJ2-1, with 12 bases lining up with TRBD2. V shed 2 bases, J shed 6 bases, and the junction held 5 bases outside the gene matches. The CDR3 totals 16 residues. CDR1 and CDR2 from the germline V gene are MNHEY and SMNVEV (reference sequence). The CDR3 region is CASSLPLAGGINEQFF. The CDR3 coding sequence is TGTGCCAGCAGTTTACCCCTAGCGGGGGGGATCAATGAGCAGTTCTTC.

This chain uses TRBV2 with TRBJ2-3; 10 bases fit TRBD1. CDR1 SNHLY and CDR2 FYNNEI come from the germline V gene. Germline trimming cut 1 base from V and 4 bases from J; bases unmatched to any gene: 5. This CDR3 spans 16 amino acids. CDR3 amino acids: CASSEGQGAMADTQYF. CDR3 nucleotide sequence: TGTGCCAGCAGTGAAGGACAGGGGGCAATGGCAGATACGCAGTATTTT.

Concerning this clone: The same CDR3 arises from other DNA sequences in this sample as well. The CDR3 reads CASSFGGDSGELFF. CDR3 coding DNA: TGTGCCAGCAGCTTTGGAGGGGACTCCGGGGAGCTGTTTTTT. This rearrangement joins TRBV7-6 to TRBJ2-2, with D perhaps TRBD2 (6 bases). CDR3 length: 14 amino acids. With 3 bases removed from V and 6 bases from J, the gap between germline ends came to 11 bases. In germline, CDR1 is SGHVS, CDR2 FNYEAQ.

This clone was counted between two and nine times. The chain uses TRBV13 and TRBJ2-1; 9 bases are shared with TRBD2. The CDR3 consists of 16 residues. Germline V gene sequence: CDR1 PRHDT, CDR2 FYEKMQ (reference sequence). Trimming removed 8 bases from V and 8 bases from J; junction bases left unmatched: 16. The chain's CDR3 is CASAISGSGGWDEQFF. CDR3 nucleotides: TGTGCCAGCGCTATCTCTGGTAGCGGGGGTTGGGATGAGCAGTTCTTC.